The 20 T cell receptor beta chains presented below share a single source sample, sequenced in a study of cytomegalovirus exposure and HLA in healthy donors. Primers included in the PCR were 60 Vbeta and 13 Jbeta primers. Some clones are missing from TCRdb's copy, which holds only in-frame ones; the method was immunoSEQ multiplex PCR. Among approximately 130,000 clones listed, around 86% were seen once. The sample comprised PBMCs. The receptors were gathered from a woman aged 35 to 49 in good health and CMV-seronegative.

The V and J genes are TRBV7-3 and TRBJ2-1, with 10 bases identical to TRBD2. Germline lookup yields CDR1 SGHTA and CDR2 FQGTGA. V lost 7 bases, J lost 8 bases, and 11 bases stayed unmatched. The CDR3 is made up of 15 amino acids. In nucleotides, the CDR3 is TGTGCCAGCAAGGCCGAACTAGCGGGAACGGATGAGCAGTTCTTC. Translated, it gives CASKAELAGTDEQFF.

V and J are TRBV19 and TRBJ2-5; weak D call: TRBD2 (5 bases). The CDR3 loop spans 13 amino acids. CDR1 is LNHDA, CDR2 SQIVND, per germline (reference sequence). Trimming removed 4 bases at V and 5 bases at J, with 11 bases between. As DNA, the CDR3 is TGTGCCAGTAGTACGGACTCTGGGGAGACCCAGTACTTC. Protein sequence: CASSTDSGETQYF.

A note on this clone: This CDR3 is also generated by other DNA sequences in the sample. The rearrangement joins TRBV7-2 to TRBJ1-1, with a possible D match to TRBD1 (6 bases). The CDR3 contains 15 residues. Between the trimmed V and J ends, which lost 0 bases and 5 bases, there was a span of 13 bases. Germline CDR1 is SGHTA and CDR2 is FQGNSA. CDR3 in DNA: TGTGCCAGCAGCTTAGCGCCTAGGGGGGGGACTGAAGCTTTCTTT. Amino acid sequence: CASSLAPRGGTEAFF.

The chain has TRBV5-1 and TRBJ1-1, with 10 bases lining up with TRBD1. V trimming: 4 bases; J trimming: 3 bases; junction bases outside the gene matches: 6. Germline CDR1 reads SGHRS; CDR2 reads YFSETQ. The CDR3 spans 15 residues. The CDR3 DNA reads TGCGCCAGCAGCGTAACCGGGACAGGGGACACTGAAGCTTTCTTT. Its protein is CASSVTGTGDTEAFF.

In nucleotides, the CDR3 is TGTGCCAGCAGCTTACCCGGGACAATCTATGGCTACACCTTC. Residues: CASSLPGTIYGYTF. The V call is TRBV7-9, the J call TRBJ1-2, with D perhaps TRBD1 (6 bases). There are 14 residues in the CDR3. Per germline, CDR1 SEHNR and CDR2 FQNEAQ (reference sequence). The ends were cut back, 2 bases at V and 4 bases at J, with 11 bases in the middle. The full variable domain, completed using reference TRBV7-9 and TRBJ1-2, is DTGVSQNPRHKITKRGQNVTFRCDPISEHNRLYWYRQTLGQGPEFLTYFQNEAQLEKSRLLSDRFSAERPKGSFSTLEIQRTEQGDSAMYLCASSLPGTIYGYTFGSGTRLTVV.

The V gene is TRBV5-1, the J gene TRBJ1-2, with no clear D. The V end was cut by 0 bases, the J end by 3 bases, with 15 bases between. Germline CDR1 is SGHRS and CDR2 is YFSETQ. This CDR3 has 16 residues. The CDR3 region has the DNA TGCGCCAGCAGCTTGGTGGGCGTCCGGGATTACTATGGCTACACCTTC. It is translated as CASSLVGVRDYYGYTF. Looking up the rest from reference TRBV5-1 and TRBJ1-2 gives the full variable domain: KAGVTQTPRYLIKTRGQQVTLSCSPISGHRSVSWYQQTPGQGLQFLFEYFSETQRNKGNFPGRFSGRQFSNSRSEMNVSTLELGDSALYLCASSLVGVRDYYGYTFGSGTRLTVV.

The V and J genes are TRBV2 and TRBJ2-7; tentative D call: TRBD1 (5 bases). CDR1 and CDR2 from the germline V gene are SNHLY and FYNNEI. V lost 6 bases, J lost 3 bases, and 6 bases lay in between. This CDR3 region has 11 residues. This CDR3 is CASSGHYEQYF. Here the CDR3 DNA reads TGTGCCAGCAGCGGACACTACGAGCAGTACTTC.

The chain employs TRBV14 and TRBJ1-1; no firm D call. The CDR3 runs 15 residues. Trimming stripped 1 base from V and 1 base from J, with 10 bases between. CDR1 and CDR2 from the germline V gene are SGHDN and FVKESK. In nucleotides, the CDR3 is TGTGCCAGCAGCCAAGTTCCCGCCGGGAACACTGAAGCTTTCTTT. This encodes CASSQVPAGNTEAFF. Looking up the rest from reference TRBV14 and TRBJ1-1 gives the full variable domain: EAGVTQFPSHSVIEKGQTVTLRCDPISGHDNLYWYRRVMGKEIKFLLHFVKESKQDESGMPNNRFLAERTGGTYSTLKVQPAELEDSGVYFCASSQVPAGNTEAFFGQGTRLTVV.

This CDR3 is CASSPGQATDTQYF. The CDR3 DNA sequence: TGTGCCAGCAGTCCCGGACAGGCCACAGATACGCAGTATTTT. The chain is built from TRBV28 and TRBJ2-3, with TRBD1 identical over 7 bases. CDR1 MDHEN and CDR2 SYDVKM come from the germline V gene. Trimming at V came to 5 bases and at J to 2 bases, leaving 4 bases not matched to a gene. The CDR3 extends over 14 amino acids.

This clone was seen a few times. The chain is built from TRBV2 and TRBJ1-1; D possibly corresponds to TRBD1 (6 bases). Germline-derived CDR1 and CDR2 are SNHLY and FYNNEI. The CDR3 totals 15 residues. Trimming took 2 bases from V and 1 from J, leaving 11 bases between them. The CDR3 sequence is CASSETGHSNTEAFF. CDR3 in DNA: TGTGCCAGCAGTGAAACAGGGCACTCGAACACTGAAGCTTTCTTT. Full variable domain (remainder filled in from reference TRBV2 and TRBJ1-1): EPEVTQTPSHQVTQMGQEVILRCVPISNHLYFYWYRQILGQKVEFLVSFYNNEISEKSEIFDDQFSVERPDGSNFTLKIRSTKLEDSAMYFCASSETGHSNTEAFFGQGTRLTVV.

The genes are TRBV4-3 and TRBJ1-1, with 7 bases lining up with TRBD1. CDR1 and CDR2 (germline): LGHNA, YSLEER. Trimming removed 0 bases from V and 7 bases from J; junction bases left unmatched: 8. The CDR3 extends over 15 amino acids. The CDR3 reads CASSQDKSGQFEAFF. The CDR3 DNA is TGCGCCAGCAGCCAAGATAAATCGGGACAGTTTGAAGCTTTCTTT.

The V and J genes are TRBV5-1 and TRBJ2-7, with a tentative D call TRBD2 (6 bases). Germline loops: CDR1 SGHRS, CDR2 YFSETQ. With 0 bases removed from V and 6 bases from J, the gap between germline ends came to 10 bases. This CDR3 is built from 13 residues. For the CDR3, the DNA is TGCGCCAGCAGCTTGGGAGGCGGGATCGAGCAGTACTTC. Protein product: CASSLGGGIEQYF.

The rearrangement uses TRBV27 and TRBJ2-3; 10 bases align to TRBD2. This CDR3 has 16 residues. CDR1 MNHEY and CDR2 SMNVEV come from the germline V gene (reference sequence). The J segment lost 8 bases and the V segment lost 5 bases, leaving 13 bases of the junction unmatched. This CDR3 reads CASSQPGLAKVSTQYF. As DNA, the CDR3 is TGTGCCAGCAGTCAACCGGGACTAGCGAAAGTTTCTACGCAGTATTTT.

V is TRBV28 and J is TRBJ2-1; 7 bases are shared with TRBD1. Germline assignment: CDR1 MDHEN and CDR2 SYDVKM. After removal of 7 bases from V and 13 bases from J, the junction contained 13 bases not matched to a gene. CDR3 length equals 13 residues. The DNA of the CDR3 is TGTGCCAGCATGTCGACAACTCGACAGGGACAGTTCTTC. Protein: CASMSTTRQGQFF.

The V and J genes are TRBV27 and TRBJ2-2, with D unclear. Germline-derived CDR1 and CDR2 are MNHEY and SMNVEV (reference sequence). Trimming shortened V by 6 bases and J by 6 bases, and 8 bases separated the two germline ends. CDR3 length equals 12 residues. This chain's CDR3 is CASRGLSGELFF. The CDR3 DNA reads TGTGCCAGCAGGGGCCTTTCCGGGGAGCTGTTTTTT.

The J gene is TRBJ2-2, the V gene TRBV7-7; TRBD2 aligns across 8 bases. V gave up 5 bases and J gave up 0 bases; unmatched junction bases: 14. In germline, CDR1 is SSHAT, CDR2 FNYEAQ (reference sequence). The CDR3 has 19 amino acids. The CDR3 region is CASSTPGSAGGSNTGELFF. The CDR3 DNA is TGTGCCAGCAGCACGCCAGGTTCGGCGGGGGGATCGAACACCGGGGAGCTGTTTTTT.

The chain joins TRBV7-9 to TRBJ2-5, with TRBD2 identical over 9 bases. Trimming at V came to 5 bases and at J to 5 bases, leaving 9 bases not matched to a gene. The germline gives CDR1 SEHNR, CDR2 FQNEAQ (reference sequence). The CDR3 is 15 amino acids. CDR3 protein: CASSRAGGHLETQYF. As DNA, the CDR3 is TGTGCCAGCAGCCGGGCGGGGGGGCATTTGGAGACCCAGTACTTC. Complete variable domain (other parts from reference TRBV7-9 and TRBJ2-5): DTGVSQNPRHKITKRGQNVTFRCDPISEHNRLYWYRQTLGQGPEFLTYFQNEAQLEKSRLLSDRFSAERPKGSFSTLEIQRTEQGDSAMYLCASSRAGGHLETQYFGPGTRLLVL.

V and J are TRBV2 and TRBJ2-1; 12 bases line up with TRBD1. CDR1 SNHLY and CDR2 FYNNEI come from the germline V gene. This CDR3 has 15 residues. V gave up 6 bases and J gave up 7 bases; unmatched junction bases: 7. The CDR3 bases are TGTGCCAGCAGATTGGGGACAGGGGGCCCAAATGAGCAGTTCTTC. It translates to CASRLGTGGPNEQFF.

This chain links TRBV15 with TRBJ2-2, with D possibly TRBD2 on 6 matching bases. The CDR3 has 15 residues. Trimming stripped 1 base from V and 7 bases from J, with 13 bases between. The germline V gene has CDR1 LNHNV and CDR2 YYDKDF (reference sequence). CDR3 DNA: TGTGCCACCAGCAGAGGCCGGGAGAGGAGCGGGGAGCTGTTTTTT. Translated: CATSRGRERSGELFF. The whole variable domain, filled in from reference TRBV15 and TRBJ2-2, reads DAMVIQNPRYQVTQFGKPVTLSCSQTLNHNVMYWYQQKSSQAPKLLFHYYDKDFNNEADTPDNFQSRRPNTSFCFLDIRSPGLGDTAMYLCATSRGRERSGELFFGEGSRLTVL.

The chain carries TRBV10-3 and TRBJ2-1; D might be TRBD1 (5 bases). Germline CDR1 is ENHRY and CDR2 is SYGVKD. This CDR3 comprises 16 residues. Trimming pared 0 bases from V and 0 bases from J, leaving 9 bases between. CDR3 coding DNA: TGTGCCATCAGTGAGTCCGACAGTAGCTCCTACAATGAGCAGTTCTTC. It specifies CAISESDSSSYNEQFF.